The sequence of this TCR beta chain was determined in a study of human T cells and chemical hapten exposure. Study results and limitations: Significantly more large CDR3 similarity clusters arose among expanded TCRs than among controls.

TCRdb processed the RACE reads anew with MiXCR; each CDR3 protein has one entry. The data contain tens of thousands of distinct CDR3 sequences, 11% of them seen just once; the ten biggest clones take up 1.4%. Time point reported: patch test 3, about 24 weeks after DPC sensitization. Treatment in this sample: therapeutic diphenylcyclopropenone sensitization with weekly scalp DPC. Germline V CDR1 and CDR2: SGHNT, YENEEA. The ends were cut back, 0 bases at V and 6 bases at J, with 8 bases in the middle. The CDR3 runs to 14 residues. This clonotype was detected ten times or more. No antigen is known for it.

The gene calls are TRBV11-3 and TRBJ2-2; D ambiguous. This TCR came from a woman between 50 and 59 years old with alopecia areata. Some clones in this sample may be carry-over from other donors' samples. This specimen consisted of whole blood, obtained in connection with sensitization to the hapten diphenylcyclopropenone (DPC). The CDR3 spells CASSLDAFAGELFF. The CDR3, as DNA: TGTGCCAGCAGCTTAGATGCGTTCGCCGGGGAGCTGTTTTTT.